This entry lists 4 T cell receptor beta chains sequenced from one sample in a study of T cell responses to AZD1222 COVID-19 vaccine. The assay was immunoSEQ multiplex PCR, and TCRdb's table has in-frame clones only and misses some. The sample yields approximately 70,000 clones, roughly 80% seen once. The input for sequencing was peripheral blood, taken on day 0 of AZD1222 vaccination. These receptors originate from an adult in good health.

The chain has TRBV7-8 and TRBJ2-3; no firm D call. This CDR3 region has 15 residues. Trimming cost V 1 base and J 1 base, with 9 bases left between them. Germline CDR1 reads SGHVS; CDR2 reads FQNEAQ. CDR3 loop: CASSLGIAGTDTQYF. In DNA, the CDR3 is TGTGCCAGCAGCTTAGGGATTGCTGGCACAGATACGCAGTATTTT.

CDR3 sequence: CASSKTTGRNTEAFF. In DNA form, the CDR3 reads TGTGCCAGCAGCAAGACGACAGGGCGGAACACTGAAGCTTTCTTT. The chain carries TRBV7-9 and TRBJ1-1; 7 nucleotides match TRBD1. V lost 5 bases, J lost 1 base, and 7 bases stayed unmatched. Germline-derived CDR1 and CDR2 are SEHNR and FQNEAQ (reference sequence). The CDR3 length is 15 residues.

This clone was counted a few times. CDR3 sequence: CASSSGQGRKADTQYF. CDR3 nucleotides: TGTGCCAGCAGCTCCGGACAGGGGAGGAAAGCAGATACGCAGTATTTT. The genes are TRBV7-9 and TRBJ2-3; 9 bases agree with TRBD1. Germline CDR1 SEHNR, CDR2 FQNEAQ (reference sequence). The CDR3 length is 16 residues. The V segment lost 4 bases and the J segment 4 bases; nucleotides outside the gene matches: 9.

The CDR3 spells CASSFRDPGELFF. The CDR3 DNA is TGTGCCAGCAGCTTCCGTGATCCCGGGGAGCTGTTTTTT. The V call is TRBV11-3, the J call TRBJ2-2; D gene ambiguous. This CDR3 spans 13 amino acids. V lost 3 bases to trimming and J lost 6 bases, with 8 bases between them. Germline V lookup: CDR1 SGHNT, CDR2 YENEEA.